A single sample gave rise to the 7 T cell receptor beta chains below, sequenced in a study of blood T cell repertoires in COVID-19. Profiling relied on immunoSEQ multiplex PCR, and the TCRdb table lists in-frame clones only, not all of them. The sample consists of under 150,000 clones, around three quarters of them appearing once. The sequencing input was peripheral blood. The receptor set was obtained from a human donor in a cohort sampled during active COVID-19.

This clone appeared a single time. As DNA, the CDR3 is TGTGCCAGCAGCTTGACAGGGGCAGGACGTTCCTACGAGCAGTACTTC. Translating it yields CASSLTGAGRSYEQYF. The gene calls are TRBV5-8 and TRBJ2-7, with TRBD1 identical over 7 bases. V lost 1 base, J lost 1 base, and 8 bases stayed unmatched. Germline assignment: CDR1 SGHTS and CDR2 YDEGEE. The CDR3 has 16 residues.

The chain links TRBV27 to TRBJ1-2; 7 bases are a match to TRBD1. The V and J ends lost 2 bases and 6 bases, in that order; junction bases with no gene match: 3. CDR1 is MNHEY, CDR2 SMNVEV, per germline (reference sequence). The CDR3 has 13 amino acids. CDR3 sequence: CASSLQGGNGYTF. In nucleotides, the CDR3 is TGTGCCAGCAGTTTACAGGGGGGAAATGGCTACACCTTC.

The CDR3 coding sequence is TGTGCCTGGACAGGGGCCTCGGATGGCTACACCTTC. Translation: CAWTGASDGYTF. The chain has TRBV30 and TRBJ1-2; TRBD1 is a possible D gene (6 bases). Per germline, CDR1 GTSNPN and CDR2 SVGIG (reference sequence). The CDR3 totals 12 residues. V was trimmed by 4 bases and J by 6 bases, leaving 12 bases between them. Using reference TRBV30 and TRBJ1-2 for the parts outside the CDR3, the full variable domain is SQTIHQWPATLVQPVGSPLSLECTVEGTSNPNLYWYRQAAGRGLQLLFYSVGIGQISSEVPQNLSASRPQDRQFILSSKKLLLSDSGFYLCAWTGASDGYTFGSGTRLTVV.

The chain is built from TRBV7-8 and TRBJ1-1; D possibly corresponds to TRBD1 (5 bases). This CDR3 spans 15 amino acids. Germline V gives CDR1 SGHVS, CDR2 FQNEAQ. Trimming stripped 6 bases from V and 0 bases from J, with 14 bases between. CDR3 amino acids: CASRAARQMNTEAFF. The DNA for the CDR3 is TGTGCCAGCAGGGCAGCAAGACAGATGAACACTGAAGCTTTCTTT.

This chain uses TRBV5-1 with TRBJ2-7; possible D gene TRBD1, 5 bases. Germline V CDR1 and CDR2: SGHRS, YFSETQ. V lost 1 base and J lost 5, with 16 bases in between. The CDR3 has 15 residues. The DNA of the CDR3 is TGCGCCAGCAGCTTGAGCCAGACAGTTGGAGACGAGCAGTACTTC. Its protein is CASSLSQTVGDEQYF.

J is TRBJ1-1 and V is TRBV6-5, with D possibly matching TRBD1 (5 bases). V was cut by 2 bases and J by 4 bases, with 17 bases left in between. Germline CDR1 reads MNHEY; CDR2 reads SVGAGI. The CDR3 totals 16 residues. This CDR3 is CASSYGRAATSTEAFF. In DNA form, the CDR3 reads TGTGCCAGCAGTTACGGCAGGGCGGCCACGAGCACTGAAGCTTTCTTT.

To note about this clone: A far larger clone differs by one base, so this is likely a read error. Other DNA sequences in the sample encode the same CDR3. The chain couples TRBV3-1 (or the pseudogene TRBV3-2) to TRBJ2-2; tentatively, D is TRBD2 (7 bases). CDR3 length equals 16 residues. Looked up from germline, CDR1 is LGHDT and CDR2 is YNNKEL (reference sequence). This CDR3 reads CARSHGGGGRTGELFF. The CDR3 coding sequence is TGTGCCCGCAGCCACGGGGGCGGGGGAAGAACCGGGGAGCTGTTTTTT.